The entry that follows covers one T cell receptor beta chain sequence. The record originates from a study of blood T cell repertoires in COVID-19. Overall study context: Samples taken during acute and convalescent COVID-19 were collected in the United States, Italy and Spain. Sources were T cells, B-cell-depleted T cells, or PBMCs; the material itself was cDNA or gDNA.

Patients in Seattle were enrolled during active infection, then followed longitudinally. In the study's own analysis: For nucleated cells, counts were estimated from reference gene primer amplification. Assay: immunoSEQ multiplex PCR; the TCRdb copy retains only in-frame clones and omits some. For V, J and clone size, that table is used; D and trimming come from the DNA. The table shows about 71,000 clones, with 65% to 90% occurring only once. Germline V CDR1 and CDR2: MNHEY, SVGEGT. With 0 bases removed from V and 11 bases from J, the gap between germline ends came to 25 bases. The CDR3 runs to 17 residues.

Input material: peripheral blood. The V gene is TRBV6-2 or TRBV6-3, the J gene TRBJ1-1, with D tentatively TRBD1 (5 bases). This receptor was obtained from a man between 25 and 39 years old with COVID-19, enrolled during active disease. CDR3 in DNA: TGTGCCAGCAGTTACTCGAGTAGGGTTGTTGGTCAGGGATCGGCTTTCTTT. As protein: CASSYSSRVVGQGSAFF.